The sequence of this T cell receptor (beta chain) was determined in a study of cytomegalovirus exposure and HLA in healthy donors. Broader study findings: Published work reported that the classifier diagnosed cytomegalovirus status with high specificity and sensitivity. A later analysis linked a missense variant in DCLRE1C to the trimming of TCR beta V and J genes.

PCR employed 60 Vbeta and 13 Jbeta primers. Using immunoSEQ multiplex PCR, the repertoire was profiled, and TCRdb retains in-frame clones only, with some absent. Of roughly 130,000 clones in the sample, roughly four fifths were seen once. About this clone itself: Its antigen is undetermined. At one end the junction does not follow the germline gene, possibly because of a read error.

Looked up from germline, CDR1 is SGHNT and CDR2 is YYREEE (reference sequence). This CDR3 is built from 12 residues. The gene calls are TRBV5-4 and TRBJ2-1; 9 nucleotides line up with TRBD2. What was sequenced was PBMCs. This receptor was obtained from a woman between 45 and 60 years old in good health and CMV-seronegative. The CDR3 DNA is TGTGCCAGCAGCTTGCTAGCGGGGTTGCACGTCTTC. Its translation: CASSLLAGLHVF.